Listed below are T cell receptor beta chains from one sample, sequenced in a study of blood T cell repertoires in COVID-19. Sequencing was performed with immunoSEQ multiplex PCR; in TCRdb, only in-frame clones are kept and a portion is missing. This table has 110,000 or so clones, around four fifths appearing once. The source material was peripheral blood. Receptors were obtained from a woman aged 60 to 75 with acute or convalescent COVID-19. Each CDR3 is given without its conserved first and last residue.

v_call	j_call	cdr3_aa
TRBV5-1	TRBJ2-3	ASSGGSSTDTQY
TRBV3-1/TRBV3-2	TRBJ2-1	ASSQNPLAGNEQF
TRBV7-9	TRBJ1-1	ASDGTGGNTEAF
TRBV6-6	TRBJ2-2	ATSLLNTGELF
TRBV19	TRBJ2-2	ASSKTSGSETGELF
TRBV27	TRBJ2-2	ASSLAGVHGELF
TRBV7-8	TRBJ2-5	ASSLDPFTRGETQY
TRBV19	TRBJ2-7	ASSTSREQY
TRBV9	TRBJ2-5	ASSPRTSGQETQY
TRBV18	TRBJ2-3	ASSPSSPDTQY
TRBV18	TRBJ1-1	ASSPGGAEVEAF
TRBV7-9	TRBJ2-1	ASSSILGLAGQF
TRBV10-3	TRBJ2-7	AISEGGTSYEQY
TRBV28	TRBJ1-2	ASTTQGAFYGYT
TRBV6-1	TRBJ2-5	ASSEMAYQETQY
TRBV28	TRBJ2-5	ASSWNPTRAWQETQY
TRBV7-9	TRBJ2-1	ASSFQTSGFRIDEQF
TRBV4-1	TRBJ1-6	ASSQSPNGRNSPLH
TRBV3-1/TRBV3-2	TRBJ1-2	ASSQGQGDGYT
TRBV11-2	TRBJ1-1	ASSSPGQGVSEAF
TRBV30	TRBJ2-5	AWSSLRLTEGETQY
TRBV5-6	TRBJ2-2	ASSLGTGDTGELF
TRBV5-1	TRBJ1-2	ASSLGQGTYGYT
TRBV5-4	TRBJ2-5	ASTLRGGVQETQY
TRBV6-5	TRBJ2-3	ASTTGGTTDTQY
TRBV9	TRBJ2-1	ASSTGLAGINEQF
TRBV15	TRBJ1-5	ATSRQGANQPQH
TRBV7-3	TRBJ2-1	ASSQGRSSYNEQF
TRBV28	TRBJ1-1	ASSLQAENTEAF
TRBV30	TRBJ1-2	AWKDGPGDYGYT
TRBV7-2	TRBJ2-1	ASSLEAGQTYNEQF
TRBV5-8	TRBJ1-5	ASSLVLVNQPQH
TRBV11-2	TRBJ1-1	ASSLVTGGLYTEAF
TRBV13	TRBJ1-4	ASSRMTGLEKLF
TRBV7-2	TRBJ1-3	ASSSRNTIY
TRBV5-6	TRBJ1-2	ASHSYRSRGYT
TRBV5-1	TRBJ2-2	ASSSSWPGVTGELF
TRBV27	TRBJ2-1	ASSLPKGQWGNEQF
TRBV18	TRBJ2-7	ASSPPGHHEQY
TRBV5-5	TRBJ1-1	ASSPWTGGSTEAF
TRBV5-1	TRBJ1-3	ASSLAGYLVVWGNTIY
TRBV7-9	TRBJ2-7	ASSLGATHRDEQY
TRBV7-2	TRBJ2-1	ASSPSGDRDLNRF